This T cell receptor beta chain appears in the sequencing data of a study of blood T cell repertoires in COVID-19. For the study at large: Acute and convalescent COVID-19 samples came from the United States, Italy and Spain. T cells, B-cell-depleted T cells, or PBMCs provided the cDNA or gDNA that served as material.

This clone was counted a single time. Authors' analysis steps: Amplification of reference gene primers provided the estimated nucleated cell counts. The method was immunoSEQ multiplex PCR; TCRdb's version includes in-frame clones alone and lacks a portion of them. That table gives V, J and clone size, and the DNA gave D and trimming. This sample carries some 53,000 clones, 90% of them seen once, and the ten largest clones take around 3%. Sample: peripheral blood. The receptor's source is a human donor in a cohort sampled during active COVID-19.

The CDR3 region has the DNA TGTGCCAGCAGTGGGCAGGAGACCCAGTACTTC. This translates into CASSGQETQYF. The rearrangement joins TRBV2 to TRBJ2-5; D uncertain. The CDR3 loop spans 11 amino acids. V lost 4 bases, J lost 5 bases, and 5 bases lay in between. Germline loops: CDR1 SNHLY, CDR2 FYNNEI.